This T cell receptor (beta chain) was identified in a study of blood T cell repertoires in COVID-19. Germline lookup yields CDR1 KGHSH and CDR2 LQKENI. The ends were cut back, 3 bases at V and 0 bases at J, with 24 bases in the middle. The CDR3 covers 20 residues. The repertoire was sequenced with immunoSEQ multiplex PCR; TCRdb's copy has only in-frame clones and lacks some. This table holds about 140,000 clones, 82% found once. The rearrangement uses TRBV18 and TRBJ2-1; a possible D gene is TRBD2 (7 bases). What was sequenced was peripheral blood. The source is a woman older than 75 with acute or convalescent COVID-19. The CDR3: CASSPYFGGGVGSSYNEQFF. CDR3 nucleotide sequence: TGTGCCAGCTCACCTTATTTCGGAGGGGGGGTCGGGAGCTCCTACAATGAGCAGTTCTTC.